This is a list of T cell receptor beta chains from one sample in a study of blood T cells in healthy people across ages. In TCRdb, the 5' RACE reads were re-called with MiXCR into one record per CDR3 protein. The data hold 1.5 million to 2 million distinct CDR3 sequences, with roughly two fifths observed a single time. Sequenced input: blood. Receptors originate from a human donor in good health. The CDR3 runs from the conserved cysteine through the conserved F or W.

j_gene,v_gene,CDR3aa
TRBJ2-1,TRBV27,CASSVPYNEQFF
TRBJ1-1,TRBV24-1,CATSENRDSGGAFF
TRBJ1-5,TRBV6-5,CASSYTLGTQPQHF
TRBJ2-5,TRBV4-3,CASSQERGRGLETQYF
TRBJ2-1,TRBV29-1,CSVRMTSGGRSSYNEQFF
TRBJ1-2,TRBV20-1,CSAEQGDYYGYTF
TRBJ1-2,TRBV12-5,CASGLRTVLNYGYTF
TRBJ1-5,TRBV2,CASSEFGQGFNQPQHF
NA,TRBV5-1,CASSLNPGQIIYEQYF
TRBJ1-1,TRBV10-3,CATRGREEAFF
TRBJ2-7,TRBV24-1,CATSDYTSGGHEQYF
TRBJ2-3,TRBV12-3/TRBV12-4,CASSKTGTSSTDTQYF
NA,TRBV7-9,CASSLPGAKYEQYF
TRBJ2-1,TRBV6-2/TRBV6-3,CASSYDSPSYNEQFF
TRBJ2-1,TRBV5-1,CASSSPGQGIHEQFF
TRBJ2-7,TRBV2,CASSEFSRGTLREQYF
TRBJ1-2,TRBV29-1,CSGTDSPGEGYTF
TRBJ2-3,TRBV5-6,CASSLAEITDTQYF
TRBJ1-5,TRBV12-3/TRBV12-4,CASSLVGDDQPQHF
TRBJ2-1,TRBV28,CASSIQGPSYNEQFF
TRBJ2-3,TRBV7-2,CASSLAQAGTFTDTQYF
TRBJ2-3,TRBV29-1,CSVEPPSRGADTQYF
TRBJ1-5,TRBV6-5,CASSLLPGGNQPQHF
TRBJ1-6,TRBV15,CATSRRSGGDSPLHF
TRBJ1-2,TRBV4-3,CASSQDGSEGQYYGYTF
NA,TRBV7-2,CASSLRQTGEQYF
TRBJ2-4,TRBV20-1,CSASTGTSYNEQYF
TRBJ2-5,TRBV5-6,CASSLTAGGPEAQYF